The 29 T cell receptor beta chains below come from one sample, sequenced in a study of shared clonotypes between healthy human individuals. Clones were sequenced by immunoSEQ multiplex PCR, and TCRdb holds only the in-frame ones, with some missing. The repertoire holds some 2,000,000 clones, with approximately 95% as singletons. What was sequenced was naive CD4+ T cells sorted from blood. Subset indicated: CD45RA+ positively selected. These receptors came from a man aged 18 to 29 in good health.

This chain connects TRBV30 to TRBJ1-4; perhaps TRBD1 as D (5 bases). Germline V gene lookup returns CDR1 GTSNPN and CDR2 SVGIG (reference sequence). Trimming removed 0 bases from V and 8 bases from J, with 16 bases in between. The CDR3 is 15 amino acids. CDR3 in amino acids: CAWSVPGPLMEKLFF. The DNA for the CDR3 is TGTGCCTGGAGTGTCCCGGGGCCCTTAATGGAAAAACTGTTTTTT.

This chain uses TRBV30 with TRBJ2-2; D is ambiguous. This CDR3 is 15 amino acids long. From germline, CDR1 is GTSNPN and CDR2 SVGIG (reference sequence). The V gene lost 4 bases and the J gene lost 6 bases, with 18 bases spanning the gap. The CDR3 coding sequence is TGTGCCTGGACCGCCTCCAGAATTGACGCCGGGGAGCTGTTTTTT. This gives the protein CAWTASRIDAGELFF.

V usage is TRBV5-1 and J usage is TRBJ2-7, with D possibly called TRBD1 or TRBD2 (7 bases each). The germline V and J ends were trimmed by 5 bases and 0 bases, with 15 bases remaining between them. The CDR3 length is 15 residues. Germline-derived CDR1 and CDR2 are SGHRS and YFSETQ. CDR3 protein: CASRGGGGRSYEQYF. CDR3 nucleotides: TGCGCCAGCAGGGGAGGGGGCGGGCGCTCCTACGAGCAGTACTTC. Variable domain in full (rest from reference TRBV5-1 and TRBJ2-7): KAGVTQTPRYLIKTRGQQVTLSCSPISGHRSVSWYQQTPGQGLQFLFEYFSETQRNKGNFPGRFSGRQFSNSRSEMNVSTLELGDSALYLCASRGGGGRSYEQYFGPGTRLTVT.

The chain employs TRBV9 and TRBJ2-1, with 8 positions matching TRBD2. The germline gives CDR1 SGDLS, CDR2 YYNGEE. CDR3 size: 15 residues. The trim removed 3 bases at V and 7 bases at J, leaving 9 bases unmatched. The CDR3 here is CASSEPGLGANEQFF. The CDR3 nucleotides read TGTGCCAGCAGCGAACCGGGACTAGGGGCGAATGAGCAGTTCTTC.

The genes are TRBV9 and TRBJ1-1, with D possibly TRBD1 on 5 matching bases. CDR3 size: 16 residues. Trimming took 4 bases from V and 0 from J, leaving 16 bases between them. The germline gives CDR1 SGDLS, CDR2 YYNGEE. CDR3 region: CASSPIFGTVNTEAFF. Here the CDR3 DNA reads TGTGCCAGCAGCCCTATATTCGGGACGGTGAACACTGAAGCTTTCTTT. Full variable domain (outside the CDR3, taken from reference TRBV9 and TRBJ1-1): DSGVTQTPKHLITATGQRVTLRCSPRSGDLSVYWYQQSLDQGLQFLIQYYNGEERAKGNILERFSAQQFPDLHSELNLSSLELGDSALYFCASSPIFGTVNTEAFFGQGTRLTVV.

The CDR3 DNA reads TGTGCCAGCAGCGTTTCGGTTTACGCTGAAGCTTTCTTT. Translation: CASSVSVYAEAFF. The J gene is TRBJ1-1, the V gene TRBV9; D remains unclear. The length of the CDR3 is 13 residues. Trimming took 2 bases from V and 6 from J, leaving 11 bases between them. CDR1 is SGDLS and CDR2 is YYNGEE in the germline V gene. Drawing the rest from reference TRBV9 and TRBJ1-1, the complete variable domain is DSGVTQTPKHLITATGQRVTLRCSPRSGDLSVYWYQQSLDQGLQFLIQYYNGEERAKGNILERFSAQQFPDLHSELNLSSLELGDSALYFCASSVSVYAEAFFGQGTRLTVV.

Regarding this clone: The junction and the germline gene differ at one end; a read error may be behind it. The chain joins TRBV7-2 to TRBJ2-1; maybe TRBD2 (5 bases). This CDR3 is built from 10 residues. Germline CDR1 reads SGHTA; CDR2 reads FQGNSA. The CDR3 loop reads CASGRGRRVF. In DNA form, the CDR3 reads TGTGCCAGCGGCCGGGGTAGGCGGGTCTTC.

The chain is built from TRBV11-2 and TRBJ2-7; D perhaps matches TRBD2 (6 bases). The CDR3 is 15 residues long. Germline CDR1 and CDR2: SGHAT and FQNNGV. V was shortened by 6 bases and J by 4 bases, with 19 bases between the two germline ends. The CDR3 DNA reads TGTGCCAGCAGTTTCGGGACTCTCCTATATTACGAGCAGTACTTC. It specifies CASSFGTLLYYEQYF.

This sequence joins TRBV9 and TRBJ2-3; D perhaps matches TRBD2 (6 bases). CDR1 is SGDLS, CDR2 YYNGEE, per germline. This CDR3 is 15 amino acids long. V lost 1 base and J 5 bases, leaving 14 bases between the germline ends. CDR3 sequence (DNA): TGTGCCAGCAGCGTAACTCTCCGGGGGTTAGATACGCAGTATTTT. The encoded protein is CASSVTLRGLDTQYF.

V is TRBV4-3 and J is TRBJ1-2; no clear D. CDR1 is LGHNA, CDR2 YSLEER, per germline. CDR3 length: 13 residues. Deletions cut 0 bases from V and 11 bases from J, with 13 bases between. The CDR3 is CASSQDLGQVYTF. CDR3 sequence (DNA): TGCGCCAGCAGCCAAGATCTAGGGCAGGTGTACACCTTC.

The chain has TRBV30 and TRBJ1-5; perhaps TRBD1 as D (5 bases). This CDR3 region has 15 residues. Trimming took off 2 bases at V and 5 bases at J, with 16 bases between the two ends. CDR1 and CDR2 (germline): GTSNPN, SVGIG (reference sequence). CDR3 protein: CAWSHHRDGDQPQHF. The CDR3 DNA reads TGTGCCTGGAGTCATCACCGGGACGGGGATCAGCCCCAGCATTTT.

The DNA for the CDR3 is TGCGCCAGCAGAGAGGGATTCCAAGAGACCCAGTACTTC. This translates into CASREGFQETQYF. This sequence joins TRBV5-1 and TRBJ2-5; D may be TRBD2 (5 bases). This CDR3 contains 13 residues. Trimming cost V 5 bases and J 1 base, with 9 bases left between them. The germline V gene has CDR1 SGHRS and CDR2 YFSETQ.

This chain connects TRBV11-2 to TRBJ1-1; D call uncertain. V gave up 3 bases and J gave up 3 bases, with 8 bases separating them. The CDR3 consists of 13 residues. CDR1 is SGHAT and CDR2 is FQNNGV in the germline V gene. The CDR3 loop is CASSFSGYTEAFF. Here the CDR3 DNA reads TGTGCCAGCAGCTTCTCGGGGTACACTGAAGCTTTCTTT. The variable domain in full, completed from reference TRBV11-2 and TRBJ1-1, reads EAGVAQSPRYKIIEKRQSVAFWCNPISGHATLYWYQQILGQGPKLLIQFQNNGVVDDSQLPKDRFSAERLKGVDSTLKIQPAKLEDSAVYLCASSFSGYTEAFFGQGTRLTVV.

This clone occurred once. The rearrangement links TRBV11-2 to TRBJ2-1; 12 bases match TRBD1. The CDR3 extends over 19 amino acids. Germline CDR1 and CDR2: SGHAT and FQNNGV. With V trimmed by 1 base and J by 0 bases, 7 bases remained unmatched. The CDR3 bases are TGTGCCAGCAGCTTAGTACCGGGACAGGGGGCTTCCTCCTACAATGAGCAGTTCTTC. This gives the protein CASSLVPGQGASSYNEQFF.

This rearrangement joins TRBV6-1 to TRBJ1-2; TRBD1 agrees at 10 bases. CDR3 length equals 19 residues. V shed 0 bases, J shed 0 bases, and the junction held 10 bases outside the gene matches. Per germline, CDR1 MNHNS and CDR2 SASEGT. CDR3 bases: TGTGCCAGCAGTGAAGCGGTGACAGGGGGCGCGGAAGCTAACTATGGCTACACCTTC. It translates to CASSEAVTGGAEANYGYTF.

The V and J genes are TRBV10-1 and TRBJ1-5; 8 bases agree with TRBD1. The CDR3 has 14 amino acids. From germline, CDR1 is WNHNN and CDR2 SYGVQD (reference sequence). V shed 6 bases and J 2 bases; nucleotides not matched to a gene: 3. The CDR3 DNA reads as TGCGCCAGCAGGGGACAGGCCTGCAATCAGCCCCAGCATTTT. Protein product: CASRGQACNQPQHF.

This chain uses TRBV7-6 with TRBJ1-1, with TRBD1 as a possible D gene (5 bases). V was clipped by 3 bases and J by 0 bases, with 11 bases between them. The CDR3 is made up of 15 amino acids. Germline V gene sequence: CDR1 SGHVS, CDR2 FNYEAQ. The CDR3 is CASSLTADMNTEAFF. CDR3 coding DNA: TGTGCCAGCAGCTTGACAGCGGACATGAACACTGAAGCTTTCTTT.

The chain is built from TRBV5-6 and TRBJ2-5; 8 bases align to TRBD2. CDR1 and CDR2 from the germline V gene are SGHDT and YYEEEE. V was clipped by 3 bases and J by 2 bases; unmatched bases: 12. The CDR3 has 17 amino acids. As DNA, the CDR3 is TGTGCCAGCAGCTCTTATGGGGTGGTAGCGGGGCAAGAGACCCAGTACTTC. Its protein is CASSSYGVVAGQETQYF.

V is TRBV5-4 and J is TRBJ1-5; the D gene is possibly TRBD1 (6 bases). Germline values: CDR1 SGHNT, CDR2 YYREEE (reference sequence). Deletions cut 4 bases from V and 6 bases from J, with 11 bases between. CDR3 length: 13 amino acids. Here the CDR3 reads CASSRGGSQPQHF. CDR3 nucleotides: TGTGCCAGCAGCAGGGGGGGTAGTCAGCCCCAGCATTTT.

The V call is TRBV12-5, the J call TRBJ1-1; TRBD1 is a possible D gene (5 bases). The CDR3 is made up of 13 amino acids. V dropped 5 bases and J dropped 1 base, with 8 bases sitting between them. Germline values: CDR1 LGHNT, CDR2 FRNRAP. CDR3 loop: CASGSQGNTEAFF. The DNA for the CDR3 is TGTGCTAGTGGTAGTCAGGGGAACACTGAAGCTTTCTTT.

The V and J genes are TRBV5-4 and TRBJ2-7, with D unresolved. Germline V gene data show CDR1 as SGHNT and CDR2 as YYREEE (reference sequence). With 3 bases removed from V and 3 bases from J, the gap between germline ends came to 10 bases. The CDR3 contains 13 residues. CDR3: CASSSLGRYEQYF. The CDR3 nucleotides are TGTGCCAGCAGCTCCTTGGGCCGCTACGAGCAGTACTTC.

The chain links TRBV6-5 to TRBJ1-6; weak D call: TRBD1 (5 bases). The CDR3 length is 15 residues. V was clipped by 5 bases and J by 9 bases, with 17 bases between them. From germline, CDR1 is MNHEY and CDR2 SVGAGI. The CDR3 coding sequence is TGTGCCAGCAGTCGGGGGACTAAACAAGGTTCACCCCTCCACTTT. It translates to CASSRGTKQGSPLHF.

The gene calls are TRBV7-9 and TRBJ1-6; D ambiguous. The CDR3 extends over 15 amino acids. Germline CDR1 reads SEHNR; CDR2 reads FQNEAQ (reference sequence). Trimming removed 5 bases from V and 0 bases from J, with 8 bases in between. The CDR3 is CASSVDSSYNSPLHF. The CDR3 region has the DNA TGTGCCAGCAGCGTTGATAGCTCCTATAATTCACCCCTCCACTTT.

In regard to this clone: Other DNA sequences of this sample code for an identical CDR3. The rearrangement joins TRBV4-1 to TRBJ2-7, with 10 nucleotides matching TRBD1. The germline gives CDR1 MGHRA, CDR2 YSYEKL. The length of the CDR3 is 15 residues. J lost 1 base, V lost 4 bases, and 4 bases had no gene match. The CDR3 loop is CASSLGQGVSYEQYF. The CDR3 DNA reads as TGCGCCAGCAGCCTAGGACAGGGGGTATCCTACGAGCAGTACTTC.

This clone was detected once. The chain recombines TRBV28 with TRBJ1-5; D is ambiguous. This CDR3 contains 12 residues. The germline V gene encodes CDR1 MDHEN and CDR2 SYDVKM. The V and J ends lost 10 bases and 3 bases respectively, with 10 bases between them. The CDR3 DNA sequence: TGTGCCACTACCCCCTCCAATCAGCCCCAGCATTTT. It specifies CATTPSNQPQHF.

The chain has TRBV30 and TRBJ2-4; maybe TRBD2 (5 bases). Germline CDR1 GTSNPN, CDR2 SVGIG (reference sequence). This CDR3 comprises 12 residues. Trimming stripped 0 bases from V and 15 bases from J, with 15 bases between. CDR3 residues: CAWSVFDGIPYF. The CDR3 nucleotides are TGTGCCTGGAGTGTATTCGACGGGATCCCGTACTTC.

This chain joins TRBV30 and TRBJ2-7, with D maybe TRBD2 (8 bases). CDR1 GTSNPN and CDR2 SVGIG come from the germline V gene (reference sequence). The V end lost 4 bases, the J end lost 6 bases, and 16 bases lay between the germline ends. The CDR3 is made up of 13 amino acids. The CDR3 sequence: CAWNRGLGPEQYF. Written as DNA, the CDR3 is TGTGCCTGGAACAGGGGACTAGGCCCCGAGCAGTACTTC.

CDR3 coding DNA: TGTGCCAGCAGTCAGGTTTGGACCTTAGACAATGAGCAGTTCTTC. It translates to CASSQVWTLDNEQFF. The chain carries TRBV7-3 and TRBJ2-1; D is uncertain. Germline V lookup: CDR1 SGHTA, CDR2 FQGTGA. Trimming stripped 6 bases from V and 5 bases from J, with 17 bases between. The CDR3 is 15 amino acids.

This chain joins TRBV10-3 and TRBJ1-2, with TRBD1 matching 8 bases. V dropped 6 bases and J dropped 3; count of bases not matched to a gene: 0. CDR1 is ENHRY, CDR2 SYGVKD, per germline. The CDR3 covers 12 residues. The CDR3 sequence: CAIRGQDYGYTF. As DNA, the CDR3 is TGTGCCATCAGGGGACAGGACTATGGCTACACCTTC.